The source of this TCR beta chain is a study of graft-versus-host responses after intestinal transplantation. This CDR3 region has 14 residues. After removal of 1 base from V and 4 bases from J, the junction contained 2 bases not matched to a gene. CDR1 and CDR2 from the germline V gene are SGHKS and YYEKEE (reference sequence). TCRdb's copy holds only in-frame clones and misses some; the assay was immunoSEQ multiplex PCR. Here the sample spans some 100,000 clones, just under 95% being singletons. Note on this clone: Its antigen is still unknown.

This chain connects TRBV5-5 to TRBJ2-1, with 7 bases lining up with TRBD1. The sample here was unstimulated CD8+ T cells sorted from spleen or lymph node cells, taken before transplant. This receptor was identified in a human donor who was the organ donor for an intestinal transplant. This CDR3 reads CASSLTGAYNEQFF. The CDR3 DNA follows: TGTGCCAGCAGCTTGACAGGGGCATACAATGAGCAGTTCTTC.